This entry lists 5 T cell receptor beta chains sequenced from one sample in a study of radiotherapy plus CTLA-4 blockade in lung cancer. Libraries were prepared by immunoSEQ multiplex PCR; TCRdb keeps only in-frame clonotypes and omits some of them. The sample carries about 98,000 clones, roughly 80% recorded once. The material was peripheral blood, obtained from a patient treated with radiotherapy plus ipilimumab. These receptor sequences come from a human donor with non-small cell lung cancer who had a partial response to radiotherapy plus ipilimumab.

This CDR3 reads CASSQTGGRTDTQYF. The CDR3 region has the DNA TGTGCCAGCAGCCAGACAGGGGGGAGGACAGATACGCAGTATTTT. V usage is TRBV7-2 and J usage is TRBJ2-3, with 9 bases lining up with TRBD1. Germline V CDR1 and CDR2: SGHTA, FQGNSA. With V trimmed by 5 bases and J by 3 bases, 6 bases remained unmatched. This CDR3 has 15 amino acids.

The chain is built from TRBV6-1 and TRBJ2-3, with D maybe TRBD1 (5 bases). The CDR3 is 13 residues long. The germline gives CDR1 MNHNS, CDR2 SASEGT. Trimming removed 6 bases at V and 0 bases at J, with 7 bases between. CDR3 sequence: CASRDISTDTQYF. CDR3 nucleotides: TGTGCCAGCAGGGACATTAGCACAGATACGCAGTATTTT.

V is TRBV11-2 and J is TRBJ1-5, with D possibly TRBD1 on 5 matching bases. The ends were cut back, 4 bases at V and 4 bases at J, with 14 bases in the middle. This CDR3 has 15 amino acids. The germline V gene encodes CDR1 SGHAT and CDR2 FQNNGV. CDR3 nucleotide sequence: TGTGCCAGCAGCTCGTCGGAGACAGCGAATCAGCCCCAGCATTTT. Its translation is CASSSSETANQPQHF.

This clone was seen only once. A much larger clone lies one base from this, so it may be a read error. This chain joins TRBV6-5 and TRBJ1-2, with D possibly being TRBD1 (5 bases). Between the trimmed V and J ends, which lost 0 bases and 7 bases, there was a span of 9 bases. From germline, CDR1 is MNHEY and CDR2 SVGAGI. CDR3 length: 13 amino acids. The DNA of the CDR3 is TGTGCCAGCAGTTACTCCGGGGGGAGTGGCTACACCTTC. The encoded protein is CASSYSGGSGYTF.

Only one count was recorded for this clone. This sequence joins TRBV5-4 and TRBJ1-1; 7 nucleotides match TRBD1. V shed 4 bases and J 1 base; nucleotides not matched to a gene: 7. There are 15 residues in the CDR3. The germline V gene has CDR1 SGHNT and CDR2 YYREEE (reference sequence). In nucleotides, the CDR3 is TGTGCCAGCAGCAGAGCCCGGGACAGGAACACTGAAGCTTTCTTT. Its protein product is CASSRARDRNTEAFF. Full variable domain (missing parts from reference TRBV5-4 and TRBJ1-1): ETGVTQSPTHLIKTRGQQVTLRCSSQSGHNTVSWYQQALGQGPQFIFQYYREEENGRGNFPPRFSGLQFPNYSSELNVNALELDDSALYLCASSRARDRNTEAFFGQGTRLTVV.